The rows below give T cell receptor beta chains drawn from one sample of a study of human T cells and chemical hapten exposure. A single record per CDR3 protein comes from TCRdb applying MiXCR to the RACE reads. The profile shows 99,000 or so distinct CDR3 sequences, less than 40% of them singletons. Here the sequenced sample was whole blood, taken in connection with sensitization to the hapten diphenylcyclopropenone (DPC). These receptors came from a man in his forties with alopecia areata. Some clones in this sample may be carry-over from other donors' samples. Each CDR3 is given with its conserved first and last residue. The order of the fields is CDR3 length, J gene, clone size, D gene, V gene, CDR3 DNA, CDR3 protein. The D gene is left open where the match is weak. The size field is filled for only some rows; it gives once, few, many or a size class.

length: 13; J: TRBJ2-3; size: .; D: .; V: TRBV27; DNA: TGTGCCAGCAGCTATTACAGCACAGATACGCAGTATTTT; CDR3: CASSYYSTDTQYF
length: 14; J: TRBJ2-3; size: .; D: TRBD2; V: TRBV20-1; DNA: TGCAGTGCCGGGACTAGCGGGAGGCCAGATACGCAGTATTTT; CDR3: CSAGTSGRPDTQYF
length: 13; J: TRBJ2-7; size: .; D: .; V: TRBV29-1; DNA: TGCAGCGTTGTGGGCGGGACTGGGGACGAGCAGTACTTC; CDR3: CSVVGGTGDEQYF
length: 16; J: TRBJ2-5; size: .; D: TRBD2; V: TRBV29-1; DNA: TGCAGCGTCAATACGGGGGGAAAGCGGAGTCAAGAGACCCAGTACTTC; CDR3: CSVNTGGKRSQETQYF
length: 16; J: TRBJ1-1; size: .; D: .; V: TRBV7-3; DNA: TGTGCCAGCAGCCTAGGGCCCTGGGGGGCACGGGCTGAAGCTTTCTTT; CDR3: CASSLGPWGARAEAFF
length: 13; J: TRBJ2-7; size: few; D: TRBD2; V: TRBV20-1; DNA: TGCAGTGCTAAGACTAGCTTTCTCTACGAGCAGTACTTC; CDR3: CSAKTSFLYEQYF
length: 12; J: TRBJ2-3; size: few; D: .; V: TRBV3-1; DNA: TGTGCCAGCAGCCATACGACAGATACGCAGTATTTT; CDR3: CASSHTTDTQYF
length: 15; J: TRBJ1-6; size: many; D: TRBD1; V: TRBV18; DNA: TGTGCCAGCTCACGGACAGGGAATAGTCGCTCACCCCTCCACTTT; CDR3: CASSRTGNSRSPLHF
length: 14; J: TRBJ2-7; size: few; D: .; V: TRBV10-3; DNA: TGTGCCATCAGTGTAGCTGCTCTGGCCTACGAGCAGTACTTC; CDR3: CAISVAALAYEQYF
length: 14; J: TRBJ2-7; size: .; D: .; V: TRBV14; DNA: TGTGCCAGCAGCCAAGCCGGGGGGCGCCCCGGGCAGTACTTC; CDR3: CASSQAGGRPGQYF
length: 13; J: TRBJ1-5; size: few; D: .; V: TRBV28; DNA: TGTGCCAGCAGATCAGGGGTCTCCCAGCCCCAGCATTTT; CDR3: CASRSGVSQPQHF
length: 14; J: TRBJ1-5; size: .; D: .; V: TRBV6-2/TRBV6-3; DNA: TGTGCCAGCAGTTACTTGCAGGGTGGACAGCCCCAGCATTTT; CDR3: CASSYLQGGQPQHF
length: 14; J: TRBJ1-5; size: .; D: .; V: TRBV28; DNA: TGTGCCAGCAGTGTATTGGGGGGGGATCAGCCCCAGCATTTT; CDR3: CASSVLGGDQPQHF
length: 14; J: TRBJ2-7; size: many; D: .; V: TRBV12-3/TRBV12-4; DNA: TGTGCCAGCAGTTTAGCACAGACCACCTACGAGCAGTACTTC; CDR3: CASSLAQTTYEQYF
length: 17; J: TRBJ2-3; size: few; D: TRBD2; V: TRBV29-1; DNA: TGCAGCGTTGATGACGCGGGAGGGATTTTGAGCACAGATACGCAGTATTTT; CDR3: CSVDDAGGILSTDTQYF
length: 13; J: TRBJ2-1; size: .; D: .; V: TRBV7-9; DNA: TGTGCCAGCAGATCGGACGGATACAATGAGCAGTTCTTC; CDR3: CASRSDGYNEQFF
length: 14; J: TRBJ2-3; size: .; D: .; V: TRBV7-8; DNA: TGTGCCAGCGGACCCAGGAGACGACCAGATACGCAGTATTTT; CDR3: CASGPRRRPDTQYF
length: 17; J: TRBJ1-2; size: .; D: TRBD1; V: TRBV11-3; DNA: TGTGCCAGCAGCTTAGGGTCCCGGGACAGGGCGTACGATGGCTACACCTTC; CDR3: CASSLGSRDRAYDGYTF
length: 14; J: TRBJ2-5; size: few; D: .; V: TRBV13; DNA: TGTGCCAGCAGCTTAACGTCTCCTAAGTCGGCCCAGTACTTC; CDR3: CASSLTSPKSAQYF
length: 14; J: TRBJ1-1; size: .; D: TRBD1; V: TRBV5-1; DNA: TGCGCCAGCAGCTTGGGGACAGGGGGGACTGAAGCTTTCTTT; CDR3: CASSLGTGGTEAFF
length: 16; J: TRBJ2-4; size: .; D: .; V: TRBV20-1; DNA: TGCAGTGCTAGTCAAGGGGTTAGTGGGGCCAAAAACATTCAGTACTTC; CDR3: CSASQGVSGAKNIQYF
length: 15; J: TRBJ2-6; size: few; D: TRBD1; V: TRBV6-5; DNA: TGTGCCAGCAGGGACAGGGACTCTGGGGCCAACGTCCTGACTTTC; CDR3: CASRDRDSGANVLTF
length: 16; J: TRBJ2-3; size: few; D: TRBD1; V: TRBV4-1; DNA: TGCGCCAGCAGCATAAAGACAGGGGGCCGGACAGATACGCAGTATTTT; CDR3: CASSIKTGGRTDTQYF
length: 13; J: TRBJ2-3; size: .; D: .; V: TRBV27; DNA: TGTGCCAGCAGTCTGACCCACACAGATACGCAGTATTTT; CDR3: CASSLTHTDTQYF
length: 15; J: TRBJ2-5; size: .; D: .; V: TRBV12-3/TRBV12-4; DNA: TGTGCCAGCAGTTTCCGAAGGGGTCTGGGTGAGACCCAGTACTTC; CDR3: CASSFRRGLGETQYF
length: 14; J: TRBJ1-1; size: .; D: .; V: TRBV29-1; DNA: TGCAGCGTTTCGAATACTCAGGGAAGAACTGAAGCTTTCTTT; CDR3: CSVSNTQGRTEAFF
length: 12; J: TRBJ2-1; size: .; D: .; V: TRBV15; DNA: TGTGCCACCAGCATTGTTATGGATCCGCCGTTCTTC; CDR3: CATSIVMDPPFF
length: 19; J: TRBJ2-3; size: .; D: .; V: TRBV29-1; DNA: TGCAGCGTTGAAGATTTATGGGGGCTGATTTCTTCTGTTTCCGATACGCAGTATTTT; CDR3: CSVEDLWGLISSVSDTQYF
length: 19; J: TRBJ2-3; size: .; D: TRBD2; V: TRBV6-2/TRBV6-3; DNA: TGTGCCAGCAGTTCTAGGACGTTCACAGCGGGAGGGATCACAGATACGCAGTATTTT; CDR3: CASSSRTFTAGGITDTQYF
length: 17; J: TRBJ2-7; size: few; D: TRBD2; V: TRBV20-1; DNA: TGCAGTGCTCCCCCAGGCGGGAGGGCCCTCGGTTTGGGCGAGCAGTACTTC; CDR3: CSAPPGGRALGLGEQYF
length: 16; J: TRBJ1-5; size: few; D: TRBD1; V: TRBV12-3/TRBV12-4; DNA: TGTGCCAGCAGTAAGACAGGGGGCCTAGGCAATCAGCCCCAGCATTTT; CDR3: CASSKTGGLGNQPQHF
length: 13; J: TRBJ2-3; size: few; D: .; V: TRBV29-1; DNA: TGCAGCGTTGGTGAAGTAGGGCGAGATACGCAGTATTTT; CDR3: CSVGEVGRDTQYF
length: 12; J: TRBJ1-2; size: .; D: .; V: TRBV27; DNA: TGTGCCAGCAGACAGGCCAACTATGGCTACACCTTC; CDR3: CASRQANYGYTF
length: 14; J: TRBJ1-1; size: .; D: TRBD1; V: TRBV4-2; DNA: TGTGCCAGCAGCCAAGCGGGACAGGGGAATGAAGCTTTCTTT; CDR3: CASSQAGQGNEAFF
length: 16; J: TRBJ2-4; size: .; D: TRBD2; V: TRBV27; DNA: TGTGCCAGCAGTTTATCGTCCAGCGGGAGTAGGTACATTCAGTACTTC; CDR3: CASSLSSSGSRYIQYF
length: 14; J: TRBJ2-1; size: .; D: TRBD2; V: TRBV24-1; DNA: TGTGCCACCAAAGGGTCAGCGGGACTAAATGAGCAGTTCTTC; CDR3: CATKGSAGLNEQFF
length: 17; J: TRBJ2-3; size: .; D: TRBD2; V: TRBV11-1; DNA: TGTGCCAGCAGCTTAGGACTAGCGGGAGTCGGCACAGATACGCAGTATTTT; CDR3: CASSLGLAGVGTDTQYF
length: 13; J: TRBJ1-3; size: .; D: .; V: TRBV20-1; DNA: TGCAGTGCTAGACTTAGCTCTGGAAACACCATATATTTT; CDR3: CSARLSSGNTIYF
length: 16; J: TRBJ2-3; size: .; D: TRBD2; V: TRBV6-2/TRBV6-3; DNA: TGTGCCAGCAGTTACCTGGTCGGCGGGAGTTCGTATACGCAGTATTTT; CDR3: CASSYLVGGSSYTQYF
length: 18; J: TRBJ2-3; size: .; D: TRBD2; V: TRBV20-1; DNA: TGCAGTGCTAGAGGCATACTAGCGGGAGTCGCTAGCACAGATACGCAGTATTTT; CDR3: CSARGILAGVASTDTQYF
length: 15; J: TRBJ2-3; size: .; D: .; V: TRBV5-4; DNA: TGTGCCAGCAGCTTGAAAGGAGGGGACACAGATACGCAGTATTTT; CDR3: CASSLKGGDTDTQYF
length: 15; J: TRBJ1-1; size: .; D: .; V: TRBV5-1; DNA: TGCGCCAGCAGCTGGTTAACGGGGGGCGGCACTGAAGCTTTCTTT; CDR3: CASSWLTGGGTEAFF
length: 16; J: TRBJ2-3; size: .; D: .; V: TRBV7-6; DNA: TGTGCCAGCAGCCCTTTGCCCGAGGCACTCGCAGATACGCAGTATTTT; CDR3: CASSPLPEALADTQYF
length: 13; J: TRBJ2-3; size: many; D: .; V: TRBV7-9; DNA: TGTGCCAGCAGCTTAGCCGGACCGGGTTGGCAGTATTTT; CDR3: CASSLAGPGWQYF
length: 15; J: TRBJ2-5; size: few; D: TRBD1; V: TRBV5-5; DNA: TGTGCCAGCAGCTCCCCGGGACAGGGGAGGGAGACCCAGTACTTC; CDR3: CASSSPGQGRETQYF
length: 13; J: TRBJ2-3; size: few; D: .; V: TRBV4-1; DNA: TGCGCCAGCAGCGGCAGCGAGGCAGATACGCAGTATTTT; CDR3: CASSGSEADTQYF
length: 20; J: TRBJ2-5; size: .; D: .; V: TRBV15; DNA: TGTGCCACCAGCTCATCCCCGAGGGGTCTAGCGAAAGTGAGCCAAGAGACCCAGTACTTC; CDR3: CATSSSPRGLAKVSQETQYF
length: 15; J: TRBJ2-3; size: few; D: TRBD1; V: TRBV4-3; DNA: TGCGCCAGCAGCCAAAGCTGGACAGGGTGGGATACGCAGTATTTT; CDR3: CASSQSWTGWDTQYF
length: 15; J: TRBJ2-3; size: few; D: TRBD2; V: TRBV29-1; DNA: TGCAGCGTTGAAGATATTAGCGGGAGAGGTGGAACGCAGTATTTT; CDR3: CSVEDISGRGGTQYF
length: 16; J: TRBJ2-1; size: .; D: TRBD2; V: TRBV7-3; DNA: TGTGCCAGCAGCCCCCTAGGCGGGGGAACCTACAATGAGCAGTTCTTC; CDR3: CASSPLGGGTYNEQFF
length: 16; J: TRBJ2-4; size: few; D: .; V: TRBV18; DNA: TGTGCCAGCTCAATGCTGGACATACTAGCCAAAAACATTCAGTACTTC; CDR3: CASSMLDILAKNIQYF
length: 15; J: TRBJ1-3; size: few; D: TRBD1; V: TRBV9; DNA: TGTGCCAGCAGCGTAGGGGCAGGGGGAACGAACACCATATATTTT; CDR3: CASSVGAGGTNTIYF
length: 13; J: TRBJ2-5; size: .; D: TRBD2; V: TRBV29-1; DNA: TGCAGCGCTGCCGGGAGCGGGACAGAGACCCAGTACTTC; CDR3: CSAAGSGTETQYF
length: 16; J: TRBJ2-1; size: .; D: TRBD2; V: TRBV7-8; DNA: TGTGCCAGCAGCTTAACGGGACTAGCGGGAGGCAATGAGCAGTTCTTC; CDR3: CASSLTGLAGGNEQFF